The 15 T cell receptor beta chains reported below all come from one sample, sequenced in a study of radiotherapy plus CTLA-4 blockade in lung cancer. The repertoire was sequenced with immunoSEQ multiplex PCR; TCRdb's copy has only in-frame clones and lacks some. The sample consists of around 85,000 clones, approximately 83% of them appearing once. The sequencing used peripheral blood, collected from a patient treated with radiotherapy plus ipilimumab. These receptors originate from a human donor with non-small cell lung cancer who had a partial response to radiotherapy plus ipilimumab.

V and J are TRBV1 and TRBJ1-1. TRBV1 is termed a pseudogene. CDR3 length: 16 amino acids. The chain's CDR3 is CTSSPRGGGGNTEAFF. In nucleotides, the CDR3 is TGCACCAGCAGCCCGAGGGGGGGCGGCGGGAACACTGAAGCTTTCTTT.

V is TRBV30 and J is TRBJ2-1, with TRBD2 as a possible D gene (6 bases). Germline lookup yields CDR1 GTSNPN and CDR2 SVGIG (reference sequence). There are 16 residues in the CDR3. V lost 0 bases, J lost 5 bases, and 17 bases lay in between. The CDR3 protein is CAWSVLGGVRNNEQFF. CDR3 DNA: TGTGCCTGGAGTGTACTGGGCGGGGTGAGGAACAATGAGCAGTTCTTC.

This chain joins TRBV27 and TRBJ2-7, with 7 bases lining up with TRBD1. Germline CDR1 MNHEY, CDR2 SMNVEV (reference sequence). CDR3 length equals 14 residues. With V trimmed by 6 bases and J by 5 bases, 10 bases remained unmatched. The CDR3 DNA reads TGTGCCAGCAGCCCAGGGGGACCTACCCACGAGCAGTACGTC. Translating it yields CASSPGGPTHEQYV.

This chain links TRBV19 with TRBJ2-7; the match to TRBD2 covers 8 bases. The trim removed 4 bases at V and 3 bases at J, leaving 8 bases unmatched. Germline V gene lookup returns CDR1 LNHDA and CDR2 SQIVND (reference sequence). This CDR3 is built from 15 residues. CDR3 in DNA: TGTGCCAGTAGTACTCAAGCGGGAGAAAGCTACGAGCAGTACTTC. Its translation: CASSTQAGESYEQYF. Together with reference TRBV19 and TRBJ2-7, the CDR3 gives the full variable domain: DGGITQSPKYLFRKEGQNVTLSCEQNLNHDAMYWYRQDPGQGLRLIYYSQIVNDFQKGDIAEGYSVSREKKESFPLTVTSAQKNPTAFYLCASSTQAGESYEQYFGPGTRLTVT.

This sequence joins TRBV7-2 and TRBJ1-3; TRBD1 agrees at 7 bases. Germline lookup yields CDR1 SGHTA and CDR2 FQGNSA. The length of the CDR3 is 16 residues. Trimming removed 1 base from V and 4 bases from J; junction bases left unmatched: 7. DNA for the CDR3: TGTGCCAGCAGCTTAGGGGCCGGAGGGGGCGGAAACACCATATATTTT. Translation: CASSLGAGGGGNTIYF.

The rearrangement uses TRBV18 and TRBJ2-3; D unclear. Germline-derived CDR1 and CDR2 are KGHSH and LQKENI. The CDR3 runs 13 residues. V gave up 2 bases and J gave up 0 bases, with 3 bases separating them. The CDR3 DNA is TGTGCCAGCTCACCAACTAGCACAGATACGCAGTATTTT. It specifies CASSPTSTDTQYF. Based on the CDR3 plus reference TRBV18 and TRBJ2-3, the full variable domain is NAGVMQNPRHLVRRRGQEARLRCSPMKGHSHVYWYRQLPEEGLKFMVYLQKENIIDESGMPKERFSAEFPKEGPSILRIQQVVRGDSAAYFCASSPTSTDTQYFGPGTRLTVL.

The rearrangement joins TRBV6-1 to TRBJ2-2, with D tentatively TRBD2 (5 bases). Per the germline V gene, CDR1 is MNHNS and CDR2 is SASEGT. Trimming took 4 bases from V and 1 from J, leaving 13 bases between them. The length of the CDR3 is 16 residues. The CDR3 DNA reads as TGTGCCAGCAGTGGCGCAGCGGCAGGGAACACCGGGGAGCTGTTTTTT. Residues: CASSGAAAGNTGELFF.

The chain's CDR3 is CASSLGIAGGRRQFF. As DNA, the CDR3 is TGCGCCAGCAGCTTGGGAATAGCGGGAGGAAGACGGCAGTTCTTC. The chain employs TRBV5-1 and TRBJ2-1, with TRBD2 identical over 10 bases. From germline, CDR1 is SGHRS and CDR2 YFSETQ. The CDR3 contains 15 residues. V was pared by 0 bases and J by 12 bases, with 9 bases of the junction left unmatched.

This clone appeared once. The V and J genes are TRBV5-6 and TRBJ1-4; D remains unclear. The CDR3 totals 16 residues. Germline values: CDR1 SGHDT, CDR2 YYEEEE. The V and J ends lost 1 base and 3 bases respectively, with 13 bases between them. The CDR3 DNA is TGTGCCAGCAGCTTGCTTACCCGGCGGTCTAATGAAAAACTGTTTTTT. This encodes CASSLLTRRSNEKLFF.

This rearrangement joins TRBV14 to TRBJ1-1, with D uncertain. CDR1 and CDR2 (germline): SGHDN, FVKESK. Trimming stripped 4 bases from V and 1 base from J, with 16 bases between. The CDR3 contains 16 residues. DNA of the CDR3: TGTGCCAGCAGCCGCCCTCGCGGTATTGGGAACACTGAAGCTTTCTTT. Its translation: CASSRPRGIGNTEAFF. The complete variable domain, with remaining parts taken from reference TRBV14 and TRBJ1-1, reads EAGVTQFPSHSVIEKGQTVTLRCDPISGHDNLYWYRRVMGKEIKFLLHFVKESKQDESGMPNNRFLAERTGGTYSTLKVQPAELEDSGVYFCASSRPRGIGNTEAFFGQGTRLTVV.

CDR3 nucleotide sequence: TGTGCCAGCAGCCACCGACTAGCGGGTTTAGGAGGGGCGGAGTACTTC. Protein: CASSHRLAGLGGAEYF. This chain connects TRBV5-8 to TRBJ2-7; 10 bases map to TRBD2. Germline CDR1 SGHTS, CDR2 YDEGEE. This CDR3 is built from 16 residues. Trimming removed 4 bases from V and 11 bases from J; junction bases left unmatched: 18.

This clone was counted a single time. The chain uses TRBV7-2 and TRBJ1-2; 7 bases map to TRBD1. The CDR3 length is 14 residues. With V trimmed by 5 bases and J by 1 base, 4 bases remained unmatched. Germline assignment: CDR1 SGHTA and CDR2 FQGNSA. CDR3 in DNA: TGTGCCAGCAGCCCTAGACAGGGTAACTATGGCTACACCTTC. Translating gives CASSPRQGNYGYTF.

The rearrangement uses TRBV11-2 and TRBJ2-1, with D tentatively TRBD2 (5 bases). The V end lost 3 bases, the J end lost 8 bases, and 11 bases lay between the germline ends. The CDR3 is made up of 13 amino acids. The V gene's germline CDR1 is SGHAT and CDR2 FQNNGV. The DNA for the CDR3 is TGTGCCAGCAGCTTCGGTGGGAGCTATGAGCAGTTCTTC. Residues: CASSFGGSYEQFF.

The V gene is TRBV2, the J gene TRBJ2-3; a weak D match, TRBD2 (6 bases). Germline V lookup: CDR1 SNHLY, CDR2 FYNNEI. Trimming removed 5 bases at V and 2 bases at J, with 11 bases between. This CDR3 comprises 14 residues. Written as DNA, the CDR3 is TGTGCCAGCAGTAAGGGACTCTCCACAGATACGCAGTATTTT. Translated, it gives CASSKGLSTDTQYF. The variable domain in full, with the rest retrieved from reference TRBV2 and TRBJ2-3, is EPEVTQTPSHQVTQMGQEVILRCVPISNHLYFYWYRQILGQKVEFLVSFYNNEISEKSEIFDDQFSVERPDGSNFTLKIRSTKLEDSAMYFCASSKGLSTDTQYFGPGTRLTVL.

This sequence joins TRBV27 and TRBJ1-5, with TRBD1 as a possible D gene (6 bases). V was pared by 2 bases and J by 2 bases, with 19 bases between. Germline V gene data show CDR1 as MNHEY and CDR2 as SMNVEV (reference sequence). The CDR3 is 18 amino acids. As DNA, the CDR3 is TGTGCCAGCAGTTTAGGGCGAATAAGGGGGAGGGGCAATCAGCCCCAGCATTTT. Its protein product is CASSLGRIRGRGNQPQHF.